What follows are 19 T cell receptor beta chains derived from one specimen sequenced in a study of vaccination and CD4 T cells after COVID-19. Sequencing of DNA taken from cultured CD4+ T cells relied on the Oncomine TCR Beta short-read assay. MiXCR, run by TCRdb on the PCR reads, gives a single entry per CDR3 protein. Of about 24,000 distinct CDR3 sequences in the sample, less than 40% were seen once. No antigen has been identified for these receptors. Time point described: late sampling 161 to 241 days after vaccination in a few convalescent patients. Treatment described: roughly 11-day PBMC culture with coronavirus spike peptide pools or control peptides (ViraFEST assay). Material: CD4+ T cells from blood, cultured in vitro, obtained about 7 months after SARS-CoV-2 vaccination. These receptors came from a human donor who had recovered from COVID-19.

This clonotype was counted between two and nine times. CDR3 nucleotide sequence: TGTGCCATCAGTGAGGGCTTGAACACTGAAGCTTTCTTT. Its translation: CAISEGLNTEAFF. V is TRBV10-3 and J is TRBJ1-1; D uncertain. V lost 2 bases and J lost 0, with 4 bases in between. The CDR3 covers 13 residues. Germline-derived CDR1 and CDR2 are ENHRY and SYGVKD.

This chain joins TRBV20-1 and TRBJ2-7; 8 nucleotides line up with TRBD2. Germline CDR1 DFQATT, CDR2 SNEGSKA (reference sequence). Trimming removed 0 bases from V and 5 bases from J; junction bases left unmatched: 6. The CDR3 loop spans 14 amino acids. The CDR3 DNA sequence: TGCAGTGCTAGAGAACCAAGCGGGAGTCACGAGCAGTACTTC. It yields the protein CSAREPSGSHEQYF.

This clonotype turned up a few times. The CDR3: CASRGDYQETQYF. In nucleotides, the CDR3 is TGTGCCAGTAGGGGGGACTACCAAGAGACCCAGTACTTC. J is TRBJ2-5 and V is TRBV19, with D maybe TRBD2 (6 bases). Deletions cut 6 bases from V and 0 bases from J, with 8 bases between. The germline V gene encodes CDR1 LNHDA and CDR2 SQIVND (reference sequence). This CDR3 region has 13 residues.

The chain links TRBV28 to TRBJ2-1, with D uncertain. The ends were cut back, 3 bases at V and 5 bases at J, with 11 bases in the middle. The length of the CDR3 is 14 residues. The germline CDR1 and CDR2 sequences are MDHEN and SYDVKM. The CDR3 nucleotides are TGTGCCAGCAGTTTTAGGGCAGGAAACAATGAGCAGTTCTTC. Its translation: CASSFRAGNNEQFF.

This clonotype appeared a few times. The genes are TRBV20-1 and TRBJ2-3, with TRBD1 matching 11 bases. The V gene's germline CDR1 is DFQATT and CDR2 SNEGSKA (reference sequence). This CDR3 spans 14 amino acids. Trimming took 3 bases from V and 4 from J; bases not matched to a gene: 3. CDR3 sequence: CSARVDRGPDTQYF. CDR3 nucleotides: TGCAGTGCTAGGGTGGACAGGGGGCCAGATACGCAGTATTTT.

CDR3 sequence (DNA): TGTGCCAGCAGCCCGCGTATAGCAGATACGCAGTATTTT. Protein product: CASSPRIADTQYF. The rearrangement links TRBV7-2 to TRBJ2-3; unclear D gene. In germline, CDR1 is SGHTA, CDR2 FQGNSA. Trimming removed 5 bases at V and 4 bases at J, with 10 bases between. The CDR3 is 13 amino acids. The full variable domain, completed using reference TRBV7-2 and TRBJ2-3, is GAGVSQSPSNKVTEKGKDVELRCDPISGHTALYWYRQSLGQGLEFLIYFQGNSAPDKSGLPSDRFSAERTGGSVSTLTIQRTQQEDSAVYLCASSPRIADTQYFGPGTRLTVL.

This clonotype turned up a few times. J is TRBJ2-5 and V is TRBV20-1, with D unresolved. V was cut by 3 bases and J by 3 bases, with 14 bases left in between. CDR1 is DFQATT, CDR2 SNEGSKA, per germline (reference sequence). CDR3 size: 14 residues. CDR3 amino acids: CSAREGHFKETQYF. CDR3 sequence (DNA): TGCAGTGCTAGGGAAGGGCACTTCAAAGAGACCCAGTACTTC.

The gene calls are TRBV24-1 and TRBJ2-1; 13 nucleotides agree with TRBD2. The V segment lost 4 bases and the J segment 8 bases; nucleotides outside the gene matches: 4. The CDR3 contains 15 residues. Looked up from germline, CDR1 is KGHDR and CDR2 is SFDVKD. The CDR3 DNA reads as TGTGCCACCAGTGACAGGACTAGCGGGAGCTATGAGCAGTTCTTC. As protein: CATSDRTSGSYEQFF.

The V gene is TRBV7-9, the J gene TRBJ1-3, with D tentatively TRBD1 (5 bases). CDR1 and CDR2 (germline): SEHNR, FQNEAQ (reference sequence). Trimming pared 1 base from V and 7 bases from J, leaving 5 bases between. This CDR3 is 12 amino acids long. The CDR3 DNA is TGTGCCAGCAGCTTAGGGGGGAACACCATATATTTT. It is translated as CASSLGGNTIYF.

This chain connects TRBV7-3 to TRBJ2-7, with 11 bases matching TRBD2. The junction had 8 bases not matched to a gene; V was cut back by 5 bases and J by 2 bases. Germline lookup yields CDR1 SGHTA and CDR2 FQGTGA. The CDR3 has 16 residues. CDR3 DNA sequence: TGTGCCAGCAGCCCGACTGGGACTAGCGGCACCTACGAGCAGTACTTC. It translates to CASSPTGTSGTYEQYF.

This CDR3 is CSARQGQGLRYEQYF. CDR3 sequence (DNA): TGCAGTGCGAGACAGGGTCAGGGACTCCGCTACGAGCAGTACTTC. The chain joins TRBV20-1 to TRBJ2-7; D possibly corresponds to TRBD1 (7 bases). Trimming left V 6 bases short and J 3 bases short, with 21 bases between. CDR1 DFQATT and CDR2 SNEGSKA come from the germline V gene (reference sequence). CDR3 size: 15 residues.

This clonotype was detected only a few times. The genes are TRBV20-1 and TRBJ2-3; TRBD2 is a possible D gene (6 bases). V was pared by 5 bases and J by 6 bases, with 15 bases between. The germline V gene has CDR1 DFQATT and CDR2 SNEGSKA (reference sequence). The CDR3 has 13 residues. The CDR3 spells CSAPSGLRDTQYF. In DNA form, the CDR3 reads TGCAGTGCTCCAAGCGGGCTCAGGGATACGCAGTATTTT.

The sample holds a few counts of this clonotype. The chain uses TRBV20-1 and TRBJ2-2, with 12 bases identical to TRBD2. The CDR3 has 16 amino acids. The V gene end was trimmed by 6 bases and the J gene end by 5 bases; junction bases not matched to a gene: 10. Germline CDR1 and CDR2: DFQATT and SNEGSKA (reference sequence). CDR3 DNA sequence: TGCAGTGCCCCCCGCGGGACTAGCGGGCAAACCGGGGAGCTGTTTTTT. Amino acids: CSAPRGTSGQTGELFF.

This clonotype is categorized as medium-sized. This chain joins TRBV27 and TRBJ2-3, with D perhaps matching TRBD2 (5 bases). Trimming cost V 6 bases and J 0 bases, with 7 bases left between them. In germline, CDR1 is MNHEY, CDR2 SMNVEV (reference sequence). The CDR3 covers 13 residues. The CDR3 region is CASRGSSTDTQYF. CDR3 bases: TGTGCCAGCAGGGGGAGTAGCACAGATACGCAGTATTTT.

CDR3 protein: CASSLEGGGYNEQFF. Here the CDR3 DNA reads TGTGCCAGCAGCTTAGAGGGAGGAGGGTACAATGAGCAGTTCTTC. This sequence joins TRBV7-6 and TRBJ2-1; D might be TRBD2 (6 bases). Deletions cut 1 base from V and 4 bases from J, with 11 bases between. CDR3 length equals 15 residues. The germline V gene has CDR1 SGHVS and CDR2 FNYEAQ.

In its sample, this clonotype was seen a few times. The CDR3 coding sequence is TGTGCCACCAGCAGATGGGGGCAGGGGGCAGGAGACATTCAGTACTTC. It encodes CATSRWGQGAGDIQYF. V usage is TRBV15 and J usage is TRBJ2-4; 8 bases are a match to TRBD1. Germline V gene sequence: CDR1 LNHNV, CDR2 YYDKDF (reference sequence). V shed 2 bases and J 8 bases; nucleotides not matched to a gene: 11. This CDR3 has 16 residues. The full variable domain, in which reference TRBV15 and TRBJ2-4 provide the parts outside the CDR3, is DAMVIQNPRYQVTQFGKPVTLSCSQTLNHNVMYWYQQKSSQAPKLLFHYYDKDFNNEADTPDNFQSRRPNTSFCFLDIRSPGLGDTAMYLCATSRWGQGAGDIQYFGAGTRLSVL.

The chain carries TRBV25-1 and TRBJ2-3, with 13 positions matching TRBD2. The CDR3 spans 16 residues. Germline-derived CDR1 and CDR2 are MGHDK and SYGVNS. The V segment lost 4 bases and the J segment 2 bases; nucleotides outside the gene matches: 3. CDR3: CASSGTSGSVTDTQYF. The CDR3 DNA is TGTGCCAGCAGTGGGACTAGCGGGAGTGTCACAGATACGCAGTATTTT.

Of note for this clonotype: A much larger clone is a single base away; this may be a read error. This chain uses TRBV20-1 with TRBJ2-6; D might be TRBD2 (6 bases). This CDR3 is built from 13 residues. CDR1 is DFQATT and CDR2 is SNEGSKA in the germline V gene (reference sequence). CDR3 amino acids: CGARAGGANVLTF. The CDR3 region has the DNA TGCGGTGCTAGGGCGGGGGGGGCCAACGTCCTGACTTTC.

Only a few counts were recorded for this clonotype. The chain recombines TRBV20-1 with TRBJ2-1; possible D gene TRBD2, 5 bases. V lost 5 bases to trimming and J lost 1 base, with 12 bases between them. Germline assignment: CDR1 DFQATT and CDR2 SNEGSKA (reference sequence). This CDR3 has 14 residues. The CDR3 nucleotides read TGCAGTGCTGTAGCGCAAGGGTCCTACAATGAGCAGTTCTTC. Translating gives CSAVAQGSYNEQFF.